Listed here is a single T cell receptor (beta chain). Its antigen is undetermined. This entry comes from a study of T cell responses to AZD1222 COVID-19 vaccine. CDR3 length: 17 amino acids. Deletions cut 1 base from V and 0 bases from J, with 16 bases between. CDR1 is SGHRS and CDR2 is YFSETQ in the germline V gene. Sequencing was performed with immunoSEQ multiplex PCR; in TCRdb, only in-frame clones are kept and a portion is missing. The sample holds some 130,000 clones; roughly 82% are singletons and the top ten take approximately 4%. Notes on the study in general: It should be noted that donors were predominantly white British and more often female, and clonal diversity was possibly underestimated.

V gene TRBV5-1 combines with J gene TRBJ1-1; tentatively, D is TRBD1 (6 bases). The sequenced sample was peripheral blood, obtained on day 0 of AZD1222 vaccination. This receptor was identified in an adult in good health. CDR3 DNA sequence: TGCGCCAGCAGCTTGATCCCGCAGGGGCCCTTGAACACTGAAGCTTTCTTT. This codes for CASSLIPQGPLNTEAFF.